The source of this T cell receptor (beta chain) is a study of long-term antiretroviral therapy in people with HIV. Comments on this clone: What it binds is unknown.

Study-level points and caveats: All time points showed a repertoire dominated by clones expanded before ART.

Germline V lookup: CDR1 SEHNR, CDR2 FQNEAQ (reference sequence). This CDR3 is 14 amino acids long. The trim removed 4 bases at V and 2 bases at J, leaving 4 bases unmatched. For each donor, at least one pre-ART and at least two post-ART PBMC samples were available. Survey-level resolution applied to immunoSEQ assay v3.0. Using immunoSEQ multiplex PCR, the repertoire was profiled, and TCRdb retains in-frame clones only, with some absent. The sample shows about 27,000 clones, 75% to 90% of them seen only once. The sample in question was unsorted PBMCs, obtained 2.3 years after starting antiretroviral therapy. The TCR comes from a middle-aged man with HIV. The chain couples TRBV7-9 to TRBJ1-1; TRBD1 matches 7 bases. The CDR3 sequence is CASSWDSINTEAFF. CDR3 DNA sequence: TGTGCCAGCAGCTGGGACAGCATAAACACTGAAGCTTTCTTT.